The 13 T cell receptor beta chains in this list originate from one sample, sequenced in a study of blood T cell repertoires in COVID-19. Clones were read by immunoSEQ multiplex PCR, and TCRdb kept only the in-frame ones, dropping some. The data show tens of thousands of clones, approximately 80% seen once. The sequencing input was peripheral blood. The receptors shown here come from a man aged 60-69 years with acute or convalescent COVID-19.

This clone was seen a few times. This chain links TRBV7-6 with TRBJ1-6; TRBD1 is a possible D gene (5 bases). The V end lost 2 bases, the J end lost 7 bases, and 15 bases lay between the germline ends. The CDR3 is made up of 16 amino acids. In germline, CDR1 is SGHVS, CDR2 FNYEAQ. CDR3 sequence: CASSLRASGDNSPLHF. In DNA form, the CDR3 reads TGTGCCAGCAGCTTAAGGGCGTCGGGGGACAATTCACCCCTCCACTTT.

This chain joins TRBV10-1 and TRBJ2-6, with a weak D call TRBD1 (6 bases). V dropped 5 bases and J dropped 1 base, with 6 bases sitting between them. Looked up from germline, CDR1 is WNHNN and CDR2 is SYGVQD (reference sequence). The CDR3 sequence is 14 residues long. CDR3 protein: CASSRGSGANVLTF. The CDR3 DNA sequence: TGCGCCAGCAGTAGGGGGTCTGGGGCCAACGTCCTGACTTTC.

This chain connects TRBV7-2 to TRBJ2-5, with TRBD2 matching 7 bases. This CDR3 has 15 amino acids. Trimming cost V 5 bases and J 7 bases; bases outside gene matches: 13. Germline CDR1 SGHTA, CDR2 FQGNSA. The CDR3 bases are TGTGCCAGCAGCCAGGAGAGCGGGGAAGCAGGGACCCAGTACTTC. Its translation is CASSQESGEAGTQYF.

The chain links TRBV7-8 to TRBJ1-5; TRBD1 aligns across 7 bases. V was pared by 5 bases and J by 6 bases, with 10 bases of the junction left unmatched. Germline CDR1 is SGHVS and CDR2 is FQNEAQ. The CDR3 runs to 15 residues. The CDR3 reads CASSQRQGPFQPQHF. The CDR3 DNA sequence: TGTGCCAGCAGCCAGAGACAGGGCCCTTTTCAGCCCCAGCATTTT.

The chain links TRBV10-3 to TRBJ1-1; 7 positions match TRBD1. This CDR3 is built from 15 residues. The junction had 9 bases not matched to a gene; V was cut back by 7 bases and J by 1 base. Germline CDR1 ENHRY, CDR2 SYGVKD. The CDR3 protein is CAIKDSTGKNTEAFF. The CDR3 DNA follows: TGTGCCATCAAAGATTCGACAGGGAAGAACACTGAAGCTTTCTTT.

CDR3 sequence (DNA): TGTGCCAGCAGCTTGGTCTCGTGGAGAGGAGCCTATGGCTACACCTTC. Its translation is CASSLVSWRGAYGYTF. This rearrangement joins TRBV5-6 to TRBJ1-2, with unresolved D. Trimming removed 0 bases from V and 4 bases from J, with 16 bases in between. This CDR3 comprises 16 residues. CDR1 is SGHDT, CDR2 YYEEEE, per germline.

This clone was recorded a few times. This chain uses TRBV29-1 with TRBJ2-7; D ambiguous. The CDR3 loop spans 12 amino acids. Germline V lookup: CDR1 SQVTM, CDR2 ANQGSEA. Trimming shortened V by 2 bases and J by 3 bases, and 8 bases separated the two germline ends. CDR3 nucleotides: TGCAGCGTTGAAACACAAATCTACGAGCAGTACTTC. This encodes CSVETQIYEQYF.

Here the CDR3 reads CASSQGLESYGYTF. The CDR3 bases are TGTGCCAGCAGCCAAGGACTGGAATCCTATGGCTACACCTTC. The rearrangement links TRBV3-1 (or the pseudogene TRBV3-2) to TRBJ1-2; no clear D gene. Trimming took off 1 base at V and 4 bases at J, with 10 bases between the two ends. The CDR3 sequence is 14 residues long. Germline CDR1 reads LGHDT; CDR2 reads YNNKEL (reference sequence).

In this sample, this clone turned up a few times. The genes are TRBV6-5 and TRBJ1-1; D is possibly TRBD1 (6 bases). CDR1 and CDR2 from the germline V gene are MNHEY and SVGAGI. The CDR3 sequence is 15 residues long. The V end was cut by 1 base, the J end by 1 base, with 10 bases between. DNA of the CDR3: TGTGCCAGCAGTTACTACCGGACAGCGAACACTGAAGCTTTCTTT. Translated, it gives CASSYYRTANTEAFF.

Only a few counts were recorded for this clone. V usage is TRBV5-5 and J usage is TRBJ1-2; D ambiguous. Germline lookup yields CDR1 SGHKS and CDR2 YYEKEE (reference sequence). Trimming left V 2 bases short and J 8 bases short, with 13 bases between. The CDR3 runs 13 residues. CDR3 region: CASSFPRSHGYTF. In DNA form, the CDR3 reads TGTGCCAGCAGCTTCCCCCGGAGTCACGGCTACACCTTC.

This clone was seen more than once but under ten times. The chain combines TRBV7-8 with TRBJ1-6; TRBD1 matches at 7 bases. After removal of 5 bases from V and 3 bases from J, the junction contained 7 bases not matched to a gene. Looked up from germline, CDR1 is SGHVS and CDR2 is FQNEAQ. This CDR3 region has 16 residues. For the CDR3, the DNA is TGTGCCAGCAGCACGGACAGGTTGTACTATAATTCACCCCTCCACTTT. It is translated as CASSTDRLYYNSPLHF.

V gene TRBV10-3 combines with J gene TRBJ1-1; D remains unclear. Germline V gene lookup returns CDR1 ENHRY and CDR2 SYGVKD. Deletions cut 5 bases from V and 1 base from J, with 8 bases between. This CDR3 is 13 amino acids long. CDR3 DNA: TGTGCCATCAGTCAGGCCGAGAACACTGAAGCTTTCTTT. As protein: CAISQAENTEAFF.

This CDR3 reads CASSPGRTGGGYTF. The CDR3 DNA reads TGTGCCAGCAGTCCAGGCCGGACAGGGGGTGGCTACACCTTC. This chain links TRBV11-1 with TRBJ1-2; 10 nucleotides agree with TRBD1. In germline, CDR1 is SGHAT, CDR2 FQDESV (reference sequence). The CDR3 covers 14 residues. J lost 7 bases, V lost 6 bases, and 8 bases had no gene match.